The T cell receptor beta chain described here comes from a study of beta chain features in type 1 diabetes. Looking at the study overall: All samples together contributed 95 million to 110 million sorted cells for examination.

Details on this clone: What it recognizes is unknown.

Of the isolated RNA, all was reverse transcribed, and so the sequenced material was expressed TCRB transcripts. TCRdb's table, derived via immunoSEQ multiplex PCR, lists solely in-frame clones and lacks some. The table records roughly 350,000 clones, 8.5% to 10% of them present only once. Study findings and constraints: All four CD4+ subsets from Type 1 diabetes patients carried moderately but significantly shorter TCRB CDR3s. The study found fewer insertions and more deletions at VDJ junctions in type 1 diabetes patients.

CDR1 and CDR2 from the germline V gene are MDHEN and SYDVKM. The CDR3 is made up of 15 amino acids. Trimming removed 7 bases from V and 7 bases from J, with 19 bases in between. The sequencing sample was made of central memory CD4+ T cells from blood. The genes are TRBV28 and TRBJ2-2, with a possible D match to TRBD2 (7 bases). The TCR originated in a man aged 25 to 40 with type 1 diabetes. Here the CDR3 reads CASNPWGGAGGELFF. The CDR3, as DNA: TGTGCCAGCAATCCGTGGGGGGGCGCAGGCGGGGAGCTGTTTTTT.